This TCR beta chain comes out of a study of radiotherapy plus CTLA-4 blockade in lung cancer listed by TCRdb under 2018. Concerning the study at large: Among enrolled patients, about 17% had an objective response and roughly 31% reached disease control.

Study-wide conclusions, independent of this receptor: Increased serum interferon-beta after radiation, together with early dynamic changes in blood T cell clones, were reported to be the strongest predictors of response. After treatment with radiotherapy and ipilimumab, TCR clones that originated in tumors expanded in peripheral blood.

Based on the germline V gene, the CDR1 and CDR2 sequences are MNHNS and SASEGT. Including cysteine and phenylalanine, the CDR3 has 15 amino acids. The retained sequence is limited to the CDR3, 45 bases, with the frame set at the first base. The trim is 4 bases for V and 0 bases for J, with a gap of 10 bases between the germline ends. Notes on this clone: The target of this receptor is not known. No quality values exist for individual bases; no much larger clone is one base distant.

Focal radiation therapy combined with CTLA-4 blockade (ipilimumab) was tested in patients with chemo-refractory metastatic non-small-cell lung cancer. Libraries were constructed by the immunoSEQ multiplex PCR assay. TCRdb limited this immuneACCESS table to in-frame rearrangements with V and J called. A share of clones is missing; checked studies link under half to unresolved V genes, and the rest is unexplained. Counted in this sample were some 74,000 clones; approximately 78% of them appeared once. The ten largest clones capture 7.1% of the sample. The receptor comes from a human donor with non-small cell lung cancer who had a complete response to radiotherapy plus ipilimumab. This receptor chain uses TRBV6-1 and TRBJ1-3, with an unclear D gene assignment. The specimen was peripheral blood, collected from a patient treated with radiotherapy plus ipilimumab. Read as DNA, the sequence is TGTGCCAGCAGTGGGGAGCTTTTCTCTGGAAACACCATATATTTT. It translates to CASSGELFSGNTIYF.